This TCR beta chain was documented in a study of human T cells and chemical hapten exposure. The wider study: Sensitization involved placing 2% DPC onto a roughly 2 cm by roughly 2 cm region of upper inner arm skin.

General observations from the study: Relative to controls, expanded TCRs formed significantly more large CDR3 similarity clusters.

In the library, unique molecular identifiers were attached to individual cDNA molecules. Study processing details: Sequenced samples showed a median of approximately 100,000 TCRs each, with counts running from around 20,000 to 690,000. TCRdb reprocessed the RACE reads with MiXCR, giving one entry per CDR3 protein. The V and J calls come from TCRdb's annotation, not from the publication. The data show 150,000 to 200,000 distinct CDR3 sequences, about 25% seen once. This clonotype was seen more than once but under ten times. The target antigen is unknown. Trimming took 4 bases from V and 12 from J, leaving 16 bases between them. CDR3 size: 13 residues. The germline V gene encodes CDR1 MDHEN and CDR2 SYDVKM. Time point denoted: patch test 3, about 24 weeks after DPC sensitization. Treatment meaning: therapeutic diphenylcyclopropenone sensitization with weekly scalp DPC.

V is TRBV28 and J is TRBJ1-5, with D perhaps matching TRBD1 (5 bases). The sequence was collected from a middle-aged woman with alopecia areata. Some clones in this sample may be carry-over from other donors' samples. Sequences were derived from whole blood, sampled in connection with sensitization to the hapten diphenylcyclopropenone (DPC). CDR3 sequence reads: CASSSGDLFRQHF. The CDR3 nucleotides are TGTGCCAGCAGTTCGGGGGACCTTTTTCGCCAGCATTTT.